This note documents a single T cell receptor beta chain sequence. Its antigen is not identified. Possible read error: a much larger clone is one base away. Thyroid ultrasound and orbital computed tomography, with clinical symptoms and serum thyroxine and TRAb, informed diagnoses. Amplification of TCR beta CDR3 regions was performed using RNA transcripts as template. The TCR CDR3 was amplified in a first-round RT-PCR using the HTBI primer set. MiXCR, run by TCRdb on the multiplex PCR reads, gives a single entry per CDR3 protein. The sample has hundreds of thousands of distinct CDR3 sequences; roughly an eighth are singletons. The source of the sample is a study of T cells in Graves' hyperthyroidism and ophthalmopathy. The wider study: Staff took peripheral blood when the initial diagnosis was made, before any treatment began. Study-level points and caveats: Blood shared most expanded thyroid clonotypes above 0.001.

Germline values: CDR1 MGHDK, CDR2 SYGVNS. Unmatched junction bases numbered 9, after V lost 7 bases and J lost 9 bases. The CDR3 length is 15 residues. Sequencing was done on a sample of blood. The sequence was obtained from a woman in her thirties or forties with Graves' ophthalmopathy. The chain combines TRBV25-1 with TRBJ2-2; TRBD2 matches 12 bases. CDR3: CASKTSGSETRELFF. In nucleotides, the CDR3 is TGTGCCAGCAAGACTAGCGGGAGTGAAACCCGGGAGCTGTTTTTT.